A single sample gave rise to the 17 T cell receptor beta chains below, sequenced in a study of blood T cells in healthy people across ages. Next came a second PCR, run for roughly 6 to 11 cycles, which used a sample-barcoded 5' primer along with a J-beta primer mix. One entry per CDR3 protein, called by TCRdb with MiXCR from the 5' RACE reads. The table shows 1.5 million or so distinct CDR3 sequences, with approximately 39% occurring only once. The source material was blood. All receptors derive from a woman between 18 and 29 years old in good health.

This clonotype was seen repeatedly, ten times or more. The chain has TRBV7-2 and TRBJ2-5; D might be TRBD2 (6 bases). Trimming left V 2 bases short and J 5 bases short, with 9 bases between. CDR3 length: 13 residues. CDR1 is SGHTA and CDR2 is FQGNSA in the germline V gene. For the CDR3, the DNA is TGTGCCAGCAGCTTACAAGCGGGCGAGACCCAGTACTTC. Protein: CASSLQAGETQYF.

The rearrangement links TRBV4-3 to TRBJ2-2; D perhaps matches TRBD1 (5 bases). The V end was cut by 0 bases, the J end by 1 base, with 12 bases between. Germline CDR1 is LGHNA and CDR2 is YSLEER. This CDR3 spans 17 amino acids. The CDR3, as DNA: TGCGCCAGCAGCCAAGAATGGGGCAGTTTGAACACCGGGGAGCTGTTTTTT. It translates to CASSQEWGSLNTGELFF.

This clonotype was counted once. Germline and junction disagree at one end, which may indicate a read error. The CDR3 protein is CACSPEVRTYGYTF. CDR3 nucleotide sequence: TGTGCCTGCAGCCCCGAGGTTCGGACCTATGGCTACACCTTC. The J gene is TRBJ1-2, the V gene TRBV7-9, with no clear D. There are 14 residues in the CDR3. Germline CDR1 reads SEHNR; CDR2 reads FQNEAQ (reference sequence).

The chain couples TRBV6-2 or TRBV6-3 to TRBJ1-2; 7 nucleotides match TRBD1. V lost 3 bases and J lost 4; bases outside the gene matches: 11. Germline-derived CDR1 and CDR2 are MNHEY and SVGEGT. This CDR3 comprises 16 residues. The CDR3 sequence is CASSYTGTEDGYGYTF. CDR3 coding DNA: TGTGCCAGCAGTTATACCGGGACAGAGGACGGCTATGGCTACACCTTC.

This clonotype was detected only a few times. The CDR3 loop reads CASSLSRGGFSSYEQYF. The CDR3, as DNA: TGTGCCAGCAGTTTGTCCCGGGGGGGCTTTAGCTCCTACGAGCAGTACTTC. The rearrangement links TRBV12-3 or TRBV12-4 to TRBJ2-7, with 8 bases matching TRBD2. The trim removed 3 bases at V and 0 bases at J, leaving 10 bases unmatched. The CDR3 covers 17 residues.

This chain connects TRBV6-5 to TRBJ2-7; D not certain. The germline V gene has CDR1 MNHEY and CDR2 SVGAGI. V lost 2 bases and J 7 bases, leaving 12 bases between the germline ends. This CDR3 has 13 residues. CDR3 nucleotides: TGTGCCAGCAGTTACGCATTTTACAATGAGCAGTACTTC. This sequence encodes CASSYAFYNEQYF.

This clonotype was counted a few times. This chain connects TRBV7-2 to TRBJ2-7; no firm D call. Germline V lookup: CDR1 SGHTA, CDR2 FQGNSA. The CDR3 runs 12 residues. V was clipped by 5 bases and J by 4 bases, with 9 bases between them. The chain's CDR3 is CASSASRYEQYF. The CDR3 bases are TGTGCCAGCAGCGCATCACGTTACGAGCAGTACTTC.

The chain recombines TRBV13 with TRBJ1-1, with D unresolved. This CDR3 is built from 13 residues. Trimming removed 9 bases at V and 0 bases at J, with 11 bases between. Germline CDR1 reads PRHDT; CDR2 reads FYEKMQ (reference sequence). The CDR3 spells CARRPQVNTEAFF. The CDR3 DNA reads TGTGCCAGAAGGCCTCAGGTGAACACTGAAGCTTTCTTT. Looking up the rest from reference TRBV13 and TRBJ1-1 gives the full variable domain: AAGVIQSPRHLIKEKRETATLKCYPIPRHDTVYWYQQGPGQDPQFLISFYEKMQSDKGSIPDRFSAQQFSDYHSELNMSSLELGDSALYFCARRPQVNTEAFFGQGTRLTVV.

This clonotype has just a few counts. This chain links TRBV7-2 with TRBJ2-5, with 10 bases matching TRBD2. The CDR3 consists of 13 residues. V shed 5 bases, J shed 5 bases, and the junction held 2 bases outside the gene matches. Germline loops: CDR1 SGHTA, CDR2 FQGNSA. The CDR3 loop reads CASSRGLAETQYF. In DNA, the CDR3 is TGTGCCAGCAGCAGGGGACTAGCGGAGACCCAGTACTTC.

This clonotype was seen more than once but under ten times. This sequence joins TRBV15 and TRBJ1-2, with D unresolved. The germline V gene encodes CDR1 LNHNV and CDR2 YYDKDF (reference sequence). The ends were cut back, 0 bases at V and 5 bases at J, with 13 bases in the middle. The CDR3 is 15 residues long. CDR3 nucleotide sequence: TGTGCCACCAGCAGAGATCTTATTGGACGTTATGGCTACACCTTC. Its translation is CATSRDLIGRYGYTF.

This chain connects TRBV11-2 to TRBJ2-1; 8 positions agree with TRBD2. The CDR3 runs 13 residues. Germline trimming cut 5 bases from V and 6 bases from J; bases unmatched to any gene: 3. Per the germline V gene, CDR1 is SGHAT and CDR2 is FQNNGV. The CDR3 loop is CASSSSGINEQFF. The CDR3 coding sequence is TGTGCCAGCAGCAGTAGCGGGATCAATGAGCAGTTCTTC.

This clonotype was recorded a few times. As DNA, the CDR3 is TGTGCCAGCAGATCGGGACTAGCGGGTTACTATACGCAGTATTTT. It yields the protein CASRSGLAGYYTQYF. The chain combines TRBV6-2 or TRBV6-3 with TRBJ2-3; the match to TRBD2 covers 12 bases. V trimming: 6 bases; J trimming: 7 bases; junction bases outside the gene matches: 8. Germline CDR1 is MNHEY and CDR2 is SVGEGT. CDR3 size: 15 residues.

This clonotype has a single count. This chain connects TRBV7-2 to TRBJ1-5; D not certain. Per the germline V gene, CDR1 is SGHTA and CDR2 is FQGNSA. The CDR3 runs 15 residues. V shed 5 bases and J shed 0 bases, with 11 bases lying between them. CDR3 sequence: CASSLWAISNQPQHF. The CDR3 nucleotides read TGTGCCAGCAGCCTCTGGGCTATTAGCAATCAGCCCCAGCATTTT.

The chain combines TRBV28 with TRBJ2-1; the D is unclear. The CDR3 has 15 amino acids. Trimming took 5 bases from V and 2 from J, leaving 13 bases between them. The V gene's germline CDR1 is MDHEN and CDR2 SYDVKM. Written as DNA, the CDR3 is TGTGCCAGCAGTCCCCGGGTAGTCCCCTACAATGAGCAGTTCTTC. This codes for CASSPRVVPYNEQFF.

CDR3: CASGNPGNTEAFF. The CDR3 nucleotides read TGTGCCAGCGGCAACCCAGGTAACACTGAAGCTTTCTTT. V is TRBV7-9 and J is TRBJ1-1; no definite D call. The CDR3 covers 13 residues. V gave up 8 bases and J gave up 2 bases, with 12 bases separating them. Per germline, CDR1 SEHNR and CDR2 FQNEAQ (reference sequence).

The chain employs TRBV4-1 and TRBJ2-3; D unclear. The CDR3 has 13 residues. Trimming cost V 1 base and J 5 bases, with 7 bases left between them. The germline V gene encodes CDR1 MGHRA and CDR2 YSYEKL. The CDR3 DNA follows: TGCGCCAGCAGCCAAGTTGGTAGAGATACGCAGTATTTT. Its translation: CASSQVGRDTQYF.

V usage is TRBV30 and J usage is TRBJ1-4, with 7 nucleotides matching TRBD1. CDR1 is GTSNPN and CDR2 is SVGIG in the germline V gene (reference sequence). The CDR3 sequence is 16 residues long. The V segment lost 2 bases and the J segment 5 bases; nucleotides outside the gene matches: 11. This CDR3 is CAWSNPKRGPNEKLFF. In DNA, the CDR3 is TGTGCCTGGAGTAACCCCAAGAGGGGGCCAAATGAAAAACTGTTTTTT.